The T cell receptor beta chain described here comes from a study of T cell responses to AZD1222 COVID-19 vaccine. Study context: The analysis combined second doses at about 4 or about 12 weeks.

In germline, CDR1 is SGHDT, CDR2 YYEEEE. V shed 3 bases and J shed 0 bases, with 12 bases lying between them. The CDR3 contains 15 residues. Profiling relied on immunoSEQ multiplex PCR, and the TCRdb table lists in-frame clones only, not all of them. The repertoire holds some 92,000 clones, roughly 90% seen once, with around 3% in the top ten. Notes on the study in general: Only a handful of individuals given AZD1222 were seropositive at baseline. Reports indicate that nearly half of spike-specific TCRs are directed at unmutated variant regions. Dominant at 160-218 and 743-854, vaccine-associated CD4 TCRs also spanned spike.

Worth noting for this clone: Its antigen is unknown.

The TCR comes from an adult in good health. Here the sequenced sample was peripheral blood, taken on day 0 of AZD1222 vaccination. The V gene is TRBV5-6, the J gene TRBJ2-5; D may be TRBD2 (5 bases). CDR3 nucleotides: TGTGCCAGCAGCTCTGAGCCCGGGAACCAAGAGACCCAGTACTTC. Residues: CASSSEPGNQETQYF.